This T cell receptor (beta chain) came from a study of cytomegalovirus exposure and HLA in healthy donors. Study details: The 120 or so validation repertoires and the approximately 700 first-cohort repertoires shared a platform, a later analysis reported.

On this clone itself: No antigen is known for it.

The CDR3 totals 15 residues. V was pared by 0 bases and J by 5 bases, with 5 bases of the junction left unmatched. Germline-derived CDR1 and CDR2 are SGDLS and YYNGEE. Findings and limits, study-wide: Most TCRs appeared rarely, but some public TCRs recurred in many donors.

Measured with immunoSEQ multiplex PCR; TCRdb has only the in-frame clones, and not every one. The sample holds about 280,000 clones, 70% to 90% seen once. The chain carries TRBV9 and TRBJ2-7; 10 nucleotides match TRBD2. The clonotype originates from a woman aged 18-30 years in good health and CMV-seronegative. The sequenced material came from PBMCs. The chain's CDR3 is CASSVVAGGGDEQYF. Here the CDR3 DNA reads TGTGCCAGCAGCGTAGTAGCGGGAGGTGGCGACGAGCAGTACTTC.